This TCR beta chain was observed in a study of blood T cell repertoires in COVID-19. Across the study: Samples taken during acute and convalescent COVID-19 were collected in the United States, Italy and Spain. PBMCs, B-cell-depleted T cells, or T cells provided the cDNA or gDNA that made up the material.

Deletions cut 2 bases from V and 1 base from J, with 8 bases between. The CDR3 sequence is 14 residues long. CDR1 is SGHNT, CDR2 YENEEA, per germline. In the authors' methods: How many nucleated cells were present was estimated from reference gene primer amplification. Clones were read by immunoSEQ multiplex PCR, and TCRdb kept only the in-frame ones, dropping some. D and trimming were read from the DNA, whereas the V and J calls and clone size are those reported in that table. Of more than 35,000 clones listed, over 80% are singletons. Sequenced: peripheral blood. The J gene is TRBJ1-1, the V gene TRBV11-3; D ambiguous. This sequence originates from a woman aged 30 to 39 in a cohort sampled during active COVID-19. The CDR3 region is CASSLYRGNTEAFF. CDR3 nucleotide sequence: TGTGCCAGCAGCTTATATCGGGGGAACACTGAAGCTTTCTTT.